This T cell receptor (beta chain) comes out of a study of blood T cells in healthy people across ages. This clonotype was found many times. V shed 6 bases, J shed 6 bases, and the junction held 16 bases outside the gene matches. Germline-derived CDR1 and CDR2 are SGHTA and FQGNSA. This CDR3 is built from 16 residues. Alongside a J-beta primer mix, a sample-barcoded 5' primer served in a second PCR lasting about 7 to 11 cycles. TCRdb reanalysed the 5' RACE reads using MiXCR and keeps one entry per CDR3 protein. This sample has hundreds of thousands of distinct CDR3 sequences, with roughly 32% found just once.

V is TRBV7-2 and J is TRBJ2-7; 8 positions agree with TRBD2. Sequencing used blood. The clonotype comes from a woman of 80 years or more in good health. The CDR3 DNA is TGTGCCAGCAGTCTATCCTTATCGGGGGGGCGTAGCGAGCAGTACTTC. Protein: CASSLSLSGGRSEQYF.